This TCR beta chain was sequenced in a study of T cells in Graves' hyperthyroidism and ophthalmopathy. General study results and limits: In the blood, most expanded thyroid clonotypes above 0.001 appeared as well. A model built on 13 V-J features separated ophthalmopathy from stable hyperthyroidism.

In its sample, this clonotype was seen many times. Its antigen is undetermined. V trimming: 4 bases; J trimming: 7 bases; junction bases outside the gene matches: 5. CDR3 length: 15 residues. CDR1 and CDR2 from the germline V gene are SGHTS and YDEGEE. TCR beta CDR3 regions were amplified from RNA. TCR CDR3 regions were first amplified by RT-PCR with HTBI primers. TCRdb re-derived calls from the multiplex PCR reads in MiXCR, one entry per CDR3 protein. The sample shows about 500,000 distinct CDR3 sequences, 16% of them seen only once. The rearrangement joins TRBV5-8 to TRBJ2-5; TRBD2 agrees at 15 bases. What was sequenced was blood. The receptor comes from a woman in her 30s with Graves' ophthalmopathy. DNA for the CDR3: TGTGCCAGCAGCCTGGGACTAGCGGGAGGTGGGACCCAGTACTTC. Translating it yields CASSLGLAGGGTQYF.